What follows are 4 T cell receptor beta chains derived from one specimen sequenced in a study of T cells after yellow fever vaccination. MiXCR was run by TCRdb on the 5' RACE reads, yielding one entry per CDR3 protein. The sample comprises about 510,000 distinct CDR3 sequences, less than 25% of which are singletons, and around 17% rests with the top ten. The sample was PBMCs, taken about 21 days after the first yellow fever vaccination. The receptors shown here come from a man between 18 and 35 years old who received the YFV17D yellow fever vaccine.

This clonotype was seen a handful of times. Here the CDR3 reads CASSQGTGQETQYF. CDR3 DNA: TGTGCCAGCTCACAAGGGACGGGGCAAGAGACCCAGTACTTC. The rearrangement joins TRBV18 to TRBJ2-5; D is perhaps TRBD1 or TRBD2 (5 bases each). Trimming took off 4 bases at V and 2 bases at J, with 11 bases between the two ends. The CDR3 has 14 amino acids. The germline V gene encodes CDR1 KGHSH and CDR2 LQKENI.

The table lists this clonotype with many counts. The V gene is TRBV12-3 or TRBV12-4, the J gene TRBJ1-2, with 11 bases matching TRBD1. V lost 3 bases, J lost 4 bases, and 4 bases stayed unmatched. This CDR3 contains 15 residues. The CDR3 sequence: CASSFPGQGVYGYTF. The CDR3 region has the DNA TGTGCCAGCAGTTTCCCGGGACAGGGGGTCTATGGCTACACCTTC.

This clonotype was found once. The chain has TRBV18 and TRBJ2-1, with D possibly called TRBD1 or TRBD2 (6 bases each). The germline V and J ends were trimmed by 6 bases and 8 bases, with 17 bases remaining between them. The CDR3 has 14 residues. Germline V lookup: CDR1 KGHSH, CDR2 LQKENI. The CDR3 DNA reads as TGTGCCAGCTCCCCGACTTGGGGGGCCTATGAGCAGTTCTTC. It encodes CASSPTWGAYEQFF. Full variable domain (remainder filled in from reference TRBV18 and TRBJ2-1): NAGVMQNPRHLVRRRGQEARLRCSPMKGHSHVYWYRQLPEEGLKFMVYLQKENIIDESGMPKERFSAEFPKEGPSILRIQQVVRGDSAAYFCASSPTWGAYEQFFGPGTRLTVL.

This clonotype has just a few counts. The rearrangement links TRBV6-1 to TRBJ2-1; 11 bases match TRBD2. Losses at the gene ends were 10 bases for V and 10 bases for J; bases not matched to a gene: 12. This CDR3 is built from 14 residues. Germline values: CDR1 MNHNS, CDR2 SASEGT. DNA for the CDR3: TGTGCCACCCTGGGCCTAGCGGGGGGTTGGGAGCAGTTCTTC. It codes for CATLGLAGGWEQFF.